This T cell receptor beta chain was observed in a study of OX40 agonist ivuxolimab in advanced cancers. Looking at the study overall: Each dose-escalation patient presented with hepatocellular carcinoma, melanoma, renal cell or head and neck cancer. Whole-study results and caveats: CD4+ and CD8+ T cells in blood underwent clonal expansion by week 6 at 0.1 to 3.0 mg/kg. Partial responders at 0.1-3.0 mg/kg had among the lowest clonal expansion.

Profiling relied on immunoSEQ multiplex PCR, and the TCRdb table lists in-frame clones only, not all of them. The sample contains approximately 68,000 clones, 84% of which appear only once. A word on this clone: The antigen is undetermined.

The receptor's source is an adult with an advanced solid tumor such as melanoma, head and neck, liver or kidney cancer. Sequenced here: CD4+ or CD8+ T cells sorted from blood, sampled in a trial of the OX40 agonist ivuxolimab.

This CDR3 is CAISLYSTSTDTQYF. In DNA form, the CDR3 reads TGTGCCATCAGCTTATATTCTACCAGCACAGATACGCAGTATTTT. The rearrangement links TRBV10-3 to TRBJ2-3; D not resolved. Germline loops: CDR1 ENHRY, CDR2 SYGVKD. Trimming stripped 6 bases from V and 0 bases from J, with 13 bases between. The CDR3 consists of 15 residues.